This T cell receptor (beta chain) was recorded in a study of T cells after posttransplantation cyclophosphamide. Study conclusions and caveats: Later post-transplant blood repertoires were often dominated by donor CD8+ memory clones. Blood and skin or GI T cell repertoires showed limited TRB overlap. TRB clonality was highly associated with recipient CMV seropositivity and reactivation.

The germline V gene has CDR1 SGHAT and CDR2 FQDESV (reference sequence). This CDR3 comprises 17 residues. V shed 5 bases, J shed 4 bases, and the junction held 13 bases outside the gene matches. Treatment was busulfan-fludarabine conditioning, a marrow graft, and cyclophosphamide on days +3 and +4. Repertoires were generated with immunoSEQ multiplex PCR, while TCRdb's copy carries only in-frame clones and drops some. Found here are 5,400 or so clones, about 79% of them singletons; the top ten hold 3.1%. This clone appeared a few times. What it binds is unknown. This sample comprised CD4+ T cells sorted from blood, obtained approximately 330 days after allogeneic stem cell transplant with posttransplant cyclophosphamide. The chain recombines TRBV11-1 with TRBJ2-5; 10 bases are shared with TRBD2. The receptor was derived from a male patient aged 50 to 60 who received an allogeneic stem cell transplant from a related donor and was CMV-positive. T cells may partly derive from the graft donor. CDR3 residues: CASSLWAPGLALETQYF. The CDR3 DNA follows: TGTGCCAGCAGCCTATGGGCACCGGGACTAGCGTTAGAGACCCAGTACTTC. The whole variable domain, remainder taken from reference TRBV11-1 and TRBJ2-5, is EAEVAQSPRYKITEKSQAVAFWCDPISGHATLYWYRQILGQGPELLVQFQDESVVDDSQLPKDRFSAERLKGVDSTLKIQPAELGDSAMYLCASSLWAPGLALETQYFGPGTRLLVL.